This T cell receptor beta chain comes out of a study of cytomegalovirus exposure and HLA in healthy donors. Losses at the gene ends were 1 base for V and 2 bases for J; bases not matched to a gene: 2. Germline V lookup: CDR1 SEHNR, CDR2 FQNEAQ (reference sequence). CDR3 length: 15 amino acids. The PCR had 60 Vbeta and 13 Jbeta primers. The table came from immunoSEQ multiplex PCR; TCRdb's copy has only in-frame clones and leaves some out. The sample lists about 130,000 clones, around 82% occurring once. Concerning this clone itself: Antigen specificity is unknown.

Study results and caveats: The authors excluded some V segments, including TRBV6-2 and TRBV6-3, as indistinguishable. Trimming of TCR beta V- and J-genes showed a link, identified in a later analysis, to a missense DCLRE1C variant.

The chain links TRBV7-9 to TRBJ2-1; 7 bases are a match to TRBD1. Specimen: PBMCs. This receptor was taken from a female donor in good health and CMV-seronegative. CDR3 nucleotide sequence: TGTGCCAGCAGCTTAGGGGACAGAACCTACAATGAGCAGTTCTTC. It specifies CASSLGDRTYNEQFF.